This entry lists 21 T cell receptor beta chains sequenced from one sample in a study of shared clonotypes between healthy human individuals. Sequencing was performed with immunoSEQ multiplex PCR; in TCRdb, only in-frame clones are kept and a portion is missing. Here the sample spans over a million clones, 75% to 80% being singletons. The source material was memory CD4+ T cells from PBMCs. The subset: CD45RA-negative fraction. The receptors come from a man aged 18 to 30 in good health. Some clones in this sample may be carry-over from other donors' samples.

This clone was seen many times. The CDR3 loop is CASSRVVEEVSGYTF. In DNA form, the CDR3 reads TGCGCCAGCAGCCGCGTGGTAGAAGAGGTCTCAGGCTACACCTTC. The rearrangement links TRBV5-1 to TRBJ1-2; D remains ambiguous. The CDR3 length is 15 residues. Between the trimmed V and J ends, which lost 4 bases and 8 bases, there was a span of 21 bases. From germline, CDR1 is SGHRS and CDR2 YFSETQ.

Regarding this clone: A far larger clone is off by one base, so a read error is likely. CDR3 sequence: CAWKRTASSYGYTF. The CDR3 DNA sequence: TGTGCCTGGAAACGGACAGCCTCTAGCTATGGCTACACCTTC. The rearrangement joins TRBV30 to TRBJ1-2, with D tentatively TRBD1 (6 bases). With 4 bases removed from V and 4 bases from J, the gap between germline ends came to 16 bases. Germline CDR1 is GTSNPN and CDR2 is SVGIG (reference sequence). The CDR3 loop spans 14 amino acids.

V usage is TRBV4-2 and J usage is TRBJ2-2; D gene ambiguous. CDR1 LGHNA and CDR2 YNFKEQ come from the germline V gene. The CDR3 spans 12 residues. Trimming removed 4 bases at V and 6 bases at J, with 6 bases between. The CDR3, as DNA: TGTGCCAGCAGCCCGACTTCCGGGGAGCTGTTTTTT. Its translation is CASSPTSGELFF.

The V and J genes are TRBV15 and TRBJ2-3; 8 bases are shared with TRBD1. Germline V gene lookup returns CDR1 LNHNV and CDR2 YYDKDF (reference sequence). Unmatched junction bases numbered 14, after V lost 0 bases and J lost 3 bases. The CDR3 sequence is 19 residues long. DNA for the CDR3: TGTGCCACCAGCAGAGATCTAAGGAGGGGCACAGGGGGGACAGATACGCAGTATTTT. This encodes CATSRDLRRGTGGTDTQYF.

V and J are TRBV5-1 and TRBJ1-3, with 9 bases that match TRBD1. V lost 0 bases, J lost 2 bases, and 9 bases stayed unmatched. The CDR3 is 18 amino acids. Germline V CDR1 and CDR2: SGHRS, YFSETQ. CDR3 region: CASSLGPPTGGAGNTIYF. DNA of the CDR3: TGCGCCAGCAGCTTGGGACCTCCGACAGGGGGAGCTGGAAACACCATATATTTT.

The chain uses TRBV29-1 and TRBJ2-1; TRBD2 is a possible D gene (6 bases). CDR1 is SQVTM and CDR2 is ANQGSEA in the germline V gene. The CDR3 runs to 11 residues. V was pared by 6 bases and J by 12 bases, with 15 bases between. The DNA for the CDR3 is TGCAGCGTCTCTCGGGGGACCCTGCAGTTCTTC. As protein: CSVSRGTLQFF.

In this sample, this clone turned up a few times. The genes are TRBV7-9 and TRBJ2-2; D may be TRBD2 (5 bases). Trimming took 8 bases from V and 5 from J, leaving 15 bases between them. CDR3 length equals 14 residues. Germline assignment: CDR1 SEHNR and CDR2 FQNEAQ (reference sequence). CDR3 DNA: TGTGCCAGCGTGCCCGGGGAAGGGACCGGGGAGCTGTTTTTT. Translation gives CASVPGEGTGELFF.

The rearrangement uses TRBV19 and TRBJ1-2; 7 positions agree with TRBD1. V was pared by 10 bases and J by 8 bases, with 10 bases of the junction left unmatched. CDR1 and CDR2 from the germline V gene are LNHDA and SQIVND (reference sequence). The CDR3 loop spans 12 amino acids. The CDR3 region has the DNA TGTGCCACCTTTAGGGGGCTTGAAGGCTACACCTTC. As protein: CATFRGLEGYTF. Full variable domain (outside the CDR3, taken from reference TRBV19 and TRBJ1-2): DGGITQSPKYLFRKEGQNVTLSCEQNLNHDAMYWYRQDPGQGLRLIYYSQIVNDFQKGDIAEGYSVSREKKESFPLTVTSAQKNPTAFYLCATFRGLEGYTFGSGTRLTVV.

This sequence joins TRBV6-5 and TRBJ2-3; 8 nucleotides line up with TRBD1. The CDR3 is 15 residues long. V was pared by 2 bases and J by 5 bases, with 6 bases of the junction left unmatched. Germline CDR1 and CDR2: MNHEY and SVGAGI. The CDR3 loop is CASSYAGGEGDTQYF. The CDR3 DNA follows: TGTGCCAGCAGTTACGCAGGGGGCGAGGGAGATACGCAGTATTTT.

The chain is built from TRBV11-1 and TRBJ2-2; D is uncertain. Germline values: CDR1 SGHAT, CDR2 FQDESV (reference sequence). The CDR3 loop spans 14 amino acids. V lost 5 bases and J 6 bases, leaving 13 bases between the germline ends. Here the CDR3 reads CASSLGPLPGELFF. The CDR3 nucleotides are TGTGCCAGCAGCCTCGGGCCCCTCCCCGGGGAGCTGTTTTTT.

This chain joins TRBV5-6 and TRBJ1-1, with 7 bases identical to TRBD1. CDR3 length equals 16 residues. Trimming at V came to 3 bases and at J to 4 bases, leaving 12 bases not matched to a gene. Germline-derived CDR1 and CDR2 are SGHDT and YYEEEE. The CDR3 loop reads CASSSRGGPRGTEAFF. The CDR3, as DNA: TGTGCCAGCAGCTCGCGAGGGGGCCCCAGGGGCACTGAAGCTTTCTTT.

This CDR3 reads CASSLSGQGGYGYTF. For the CDR3, the DNA is TGTGCCAGCAGCTTATCGGGACAGGGGGGATACGGCTACACCTTC. J is TRBJ1-2 and V is TRBV7-9; TRBD1 aligns across 11 bases. Per the germline V gene, CDR1 is SEHNR and CDR2 is FQNEAQ (reference sequence). After removal of 2 bases from V and 8 bases from J, the junction contained 7 bases not matched to a gene. The length of the CDR3 is 15 residues.

The rearrangement joins TRBV7-2 to TRBJ2-1; perhaps D is TRBD1 or TRBD2 (5 bases each). The V gene lost 4 bases and the J gene lost 8 bases, with 12 bases spanning the gap. This CDR3 has 13 amino acids. CDR1 SGHTA and CDR2 FQGNSA come from the germline V gene. The CDR3 sequence is CASSSWGSHEQFF. The CDR3 bases are TGTGCCAGCAGCTCCTGGGGGTCGCATGAGCAGTTCTTC.

A remark on this clone: This likely reflects a read error, since a far larger clone is one base away. The gene calls are TRBV30 and TRBJ1-4; 9 nucleotides align to TRBD1. This CDR3 is 13 amino acids long. Germline-derived CDR1 and CDR2 are GTSNPN and SVGIG (reference sequence). CDR3 region: CAWGGQGLKKPFF. Written as DNA, the CDR3 is TGTGCCTGGGGGGGACAGGGCCTCAAAAAACCGTTTTTT.

The gene calls are TRBV4-3 and TRBJ1-2; D is ambiguous. The CDR3 is 16 amino acids. With 0 bases removed from V and 5 bases from J, the gap between germline ends came to 16 bases. Per germline, CDR1 LGHNA and CDR2 YSLEER. The CDR3 nucleotides are TGCGCCAGCAGCCAAGAAATCGAGTGGGCAATTTATGGCTACACCTTC. It is translated as CASSQEIEWAIYGYTF.

The CDR3 here is CASSIRGYGNTIYF. The DNA for the CDR3 is TGCGCCAGCAGCATAAGGGGTTATGGAAACACCATATATTTT. This rearrangement joins TRBV5-1 to TRBJ1-3, with D possibly TRBD1 on 5 matching bases. CDR1 is SGHRS, CDR2 YFSETQ, per germline. CDR3 length equals 14 residues. Trimming pared 4 bases from V and 3 bases from J, leaving 11 bases between. The full variable domain, rest sourced from reference TRBV5-1 and TRBJ1-3, is KAGVTQTPRYLIKTRGQQVTLSCSPISGHRSVSWYQQTPGQGLQFLFEYFSETQRNKGNFPGRFSGRQFSNSRSEMNVSTLELGDSALYLCASSIRGYGNTIYFGEGSWLTVV.

This chain connects TRBV2 to TRBJ1-1; no firm D call. CDR1 SNHLY and CDR2 FYNNEI come from the germline V gene. The CDR3 sequence is 11 residues long. The ends were cut back, 6 bases at V and 5 bases at J, with 7 bases in the middle. The CDR3 DNA sequence: TGTGCCAGCAGGTCAGTTACTGAAGCTTTCTTT. Translating it yields CASRSVTEAFF.

The rearrangement joins TRBV7-9 to TRBJ1-1; 9 bases align to TRBD1. Trimming cost V 5 bases and J 5 bases; bases outside gene matches: 9. Germline V gene sequence: CDR1 SEHNR, CDR2 FQNEAQ (reference sequence). The CDR3 has 15 residues. The CDR3 DNA sequence: TGTGCCAGCAGCCCGCCCGGGACAGGGAGGACTGAAGCTTTCTTT. It codes for CASSPPGTGRTEAFF.

CDR3 protein: CASSLDSQTYNEQFF. In DNA form, the CDR3 reads TGTGCCAGCAGCTTGGACTCCCAGACCTACAATGAGCAGTTCTTC. The chain uses TRBV5-4 and TRBJ2-1; D gene uncertain. V dropped 0 bases and J dropped 2 bases, with 9 bases sitting between them. The CDR3 has 15 residues. CDR1 SGHNT and CDR2 YYREEE come from the germline V gene (reference sequence).

This clone has a handful of counts. The J gene is TRBJ2-2, the V gene TRBV5-1; 11 nucleotides line up with TRBD2. Per germline, CDR1 SGHRS and CDR2 YFSETQ. The V and J ends lost 6 bases and 3 bases, in that order; junction bases with no gene match: 7. The CDR3 spans 16 residues. CDR3 loop: CASNPLAGGDTGELFF. Written as DNA, the CDR3 is TGCGCCAGCAACCCTCTAGCGGGAGGCGACACCGGGGAGCTGTTTTTT.

This clone was recorded many times. V usage is TRBV9 and J usage is TRBJ1-3, with D unclear. Germline V gives CDR1 SGDLS, CDR2 YYNGEE. Trimming removed 0 bases at V and 3 bases at J, with 4 bases between. The CDR3 is made up of 13 amino acids. The CDR3 reads CASSVGRGNTIYF. The DNA for the CDR3 is TGTGCCAGCAGCGTAGGCCGTGGAAACACCATATATTTT.